The 16 T cell receptor beta chains given below trace back to one sample, sequenced in a study of cytomegalovirus exposure and HLA in healthy donors (dated by TCRdb to about 2017). Preparation of the library involved the immunoSEQ multiplex PCR assay. For the multiplex PCR, a mixture combining 60 forward primers for TCR Vbeta segments and 13 reverse primers for TCR Jbeta segments was used. What TCRdb holds here is the immuneACCESS table cut down to in-frame rearrangements. Part of the clones is not present; checked against another copy, under half of the missing clones reflect an unresolved V gene, and the others are unexplained. This sample has 120,000 to 150,000 clones in its table, and around three quarters of those were observed once. The ten largest clones take up around 7.1% of the sample. Sequences were obtained from PBMCs. Source of these receptors: a woman aged 40-49 years in good health and CMV-seropositive.

This clone showed up just once. This sequence joins TRBV9 and TRBJ1-3; D perhaps matches TRBD1 (5 bases). V was trimmed by 4 bases and J by 0 bases, leaving 8 bases between them. The CDR3 has 14 amino acids. Germline CDR1 SGDLS, CDR2 YYNGEE. The CDR3 coding sequence is TGTGCCAGCAGCTTGGGGGGCTCTGGAAACACCATATATTTT. Its translation is CASSLGGSGNTIYF.

The CDR3 protein is CASREGQGPNTEAFF. For the CDR3, the DNA is TGTGCCAGCAGGGAAGGACAGGGACCGAACACTGAAGCTTTCTTT. The chain employs TRBV28 and TRBJ1-1, with 8 bases aligning to TRBD1. V trimming: 6 bases; J trimming: 1 base; junction bases outside the gene matches: 7. This CDR3 is 15 amino acids long. CDR1 is MDHEN and CDR2 is SYDVKM in the germline V gene.

CDR3 sequence: CAWNRGSYEQYF. The CDR3 DNA reads as TGTGCCTGGAACAGGGGGAGCTACGAGCAGTACTTC. V gene TRBV30 combines with J gene TRBJ2-7, with TRBD1 matching over 8 bases. The CDR3 runs 12 residues. With 4 bases clipped from V and 3 bases from J, the junction kept 2 bases outside the gene matches. Germline assignment: CDR1 GTSNPN and CDR2 SVGIG (reference sequence).

The V gene is TRBV2, the J gene TRBJ1-1; 9 bases map to TRBD1. This CDR3 is 14 amino acids long. Germline V gives CDR1 SNHLY, CDR2 FYNNEI. The junction had 6 bases not matched to a gene; V was cut back by 7 bases and J by 3 bases. The CDR3 nucleotides are TGTGCCAGCAACGGGGACAGGGTATACACTGAAGCTTTCTTT. Its translation: CASNGDRVYTEAFF. The full variable domain, its missing parts supplied by reference TRBV2 and TRBJ1-1, is EPEVTQTPSHQVTQMGQEVILRCVPISNHLYFYWYRQILGQKVEFLVSFYNNEISEKSEIFDDQFSVERPDGSNFTLKIRSTKLEDSAMYFCASNGDRVYTEAFFGQGTRLTVV.

The rearrangement uses TRBV7-9 and TRBJ2-2, with D possibly being TRBD1 (5 bases). The V end was cut by 4 bases, the J end by 4 bases, with 10 bases between. The germline V gene encodes CDR1 SEHNR and CDR2 FQNEAQ (reference sequence). CDR3 length equals 14 residues. The CDR3 DNA sequence: TGTGCCAGCAGCTCGGTGACAGTCACCGGGGAGCTGTTTTTT. As protein: CASSSVTVTGELFF.

The V and J genes are TRBV12-5 and TRBJ1-1; D unresolved. The CDR3 has 15 amino acids. The germline gives CDR1 LGHNT, CDR2 FRNRAP. V shed 0 bases and J shed 1 base, with 9 bases lying between them. In DNA, the CDR3 is TGTGCTAGTGGTTTGGTTATGCATAGGAACACTGAAGCTTTCTTT. This gives the protein CASGLVMHRNTEAFF. The full variable domain, completed using reference TRBV12-5 and TRBJ1-1, is DARVTQTPRHKVTEMGQEVTMRCQPILGHNTVFWYRQTMMQGLELLAYFRNRAPLDDSGMPKDRFSAEMPDATLATLKIQPSEPRDSAVYFCASGLVMHRNTEAFFGQGTRLTVV.

This clone occurred a few times. The chain joins TRBV5-1 to TRBJ2-7, with D tentatively TRBD1 (7 bases). Trimming took off 9 bases at V and 3 bases at J, with 19 bases between the two ends. Germline V gives CDR1 SGHRS, CDR2 YFSETQ. The CDR3 loop spans 14 amino acids. CDR3 sequence: CANQADREVYEQYF. CDR3 DNA: TGCGCCAACCAGGCCGACAGGGAGGTCTACGAGCAGTACTTC.

The rearrangement links TRBV19 to TRBJ2-5; TRBD1 agrees at 8 bases. The assigned J gene may be wrong: the sequence end matches TRBJ2-7 better. The CDR3 spans 14 residues. Germline values: CDR1 LNHDA, CDR2 SQIVND (reference sequence). The CDR3 DNA is TGTGCCAGTAGTATTGGGGGGACAGGCTACGAGCAGTACTTC. It codes for CASSIGGTGYEQYF.

V usage is TRBV2 and J usage is TRBJ1-2; the D gene is possibly TRBD1 (6 bases). Germline V gene lookup returns CDR1 SNHLY and CDR2 FYNNEI. CDR3 length: 14 residues. V was clipped by 10 bases and J by 6 bases, with 21 bases between them. The CDR3: CAIKLITGTHGYTF. CDR3 sequence (DNA): TGTGCCATAAAACTTATTACAGGGACCCATGGCTACACCTTC.

This chain joins TRBV28 and TRBJ1-1; maybe TRBD1 (5 bases). V gave up 3 bases and J gave up 1 base, with 6 bases separating them. The V gene's germline CDR1 is MDHEN and CDR2 SYDVKM. The length of the CDR3 is 13 residues. CDR3 coding DNA: TGTGCCAGCAGTTTTACAGGGAACACTGAAGCTTTCTTT. Translated, it gives CASSFTGNTEAFF.

This rearrangement joins TRBV7-2 to TRBJ1-2; D call uncertain. The length of the CDR3 is 16 residues. The V and J ends lost 4 bases and 2 bases respectively, with 17 bases between them. Germline CDR1 reads SGHTA; CDR2 reads FQGNSA. In DNA, the CDR3 is TGTGCCAGCAGCTCCAGTATTGTGACTCAAAACTATGGCTACACCTTC. This codes for CASSSSIVTQNYGYTF. The full variable domain, its missing parts supplied by reference TRBV7-2 and TRBJ1-2, is GAGVSQSPSNKVTEKGKDVELRCDPISGHTALYWYRQSLGQGLEFLIYFQGNSAPDKSGLPSDRFSAERTGGSVSTLTIQRTQQEDSAVYLCASSSSIVTQNYGYTFGSGTRLTVV.

This clone was counted between two and nine times. The J gene is TRBJ2-2, the V gene TRBV5-1; the match to TRBD2 covers 8 bases. The CDR3 has 18 residues. Per the germline V gene, CDR1 is SGHRS and CDR2 is YFSETQ. Unmatched junction bases numbered 12, after V lost 1 base and J lost 4 bases. CDR3 region: CASSLLYRGGPSTGELFF. Here the CDR3 DNA reads TGCGCCAGCAGCTTGTTATATCGGGGGGGGCCGAGCACCGGGGAGCTGTTTTTT.

The chain combines TRBV5-6 with TRBJ2-7, with 8 bases lining up with TRBD2. Germline CDR1 and CDR2: SGHDT and YYEEEE. CDR3 length equals 15 residues. V lost 3 bases, J lost 4 bases, and 9 bases stayed unmatched. CDR3 amino acids: CASSSYSGGEYEQYF. CDR3 DNA: TGTGCCAGCAGCTCCTACAGCGGGGGCGAATACGAGCAGTACTTC.

The DNA for the CDR3 is TGTGCCTGGAGTAGAGGGATCTATGGCTACACCTTC. Protein sequence: CAWSRGIYGYTF. The chain combines TRBV30 with TRBJ1-2; D is unclear. The CDR3 contains 12 residues. Germline CDR1 is GTSNPN and CDR2 is SVGIG (reference sequence). Trimming removed 2 bases from V and 4 bases from J, with 8 bases in between.

The V gene is TRBV6-1, the J gene TRBJ1-3; no clear D. Trimming left V 4 bases short and J 4 bases short, with 23 bases between. The germline gives CDR1 MNHNS, CDR2 SASEGT. The CDR3 sequence is 18 residues long. For the CDR3, the DNA is TGTGCCAGCAGTGCGACTATAGGCAATGCGGTTCGGGGAAACACCATATATTTT. It specifies CASSATIGNAVRGNTIYF.

The chain joins TRBV29-1 to TRBJ2-1; D might be TRBD2 (7 bases). This CDR3 comprises 16 residues. V lost 1 base and J 7 bases, leaving 20 bases between the germline ends. Germline V gene sequence: CDR1 SQVTM, CDR2 ANQGSEA. CDR3: CSVEGGGLGALNEQFF. In nucleotides, the CDR3 is TGCAGCGTTGAAGGGGGGGGGTTGGGGGCCCTAAATGAGCAGTTCTTC.